This TCR beta chain comes out of a study of T cell responses to AZD1222 COVID-19 vaccine. Some clones are missing from TCRdb's copy, which holds only in-frame ones; the method was immunoSEQ multiplex PCR. This table holds about 140,000 clones, roughly nine tenths found once. CDR3 length: 14 amino acids. Germline values: CDR1 MNHEY, CDR2 SMNVEV (reference sequence). J was trimmed by 4 bases and V by 3 bases; bases with no gene match: 4. The sequences come from peripheral blood, collected on day 0 of AZD1222 vaccination. The chain recombines TRBV27 with TRBJ1-2; the match to TRBD1 covers 8 bases. The sequence came from an adult in good health. The DNA for the CDR3 is TGTGCCAGCAGTTTCTTACAGGGGGGCTATGGCTACACCTTC. Amino acids: CASSFLQGGYGYTF.